A selection of T cell receptor beta chains follows, all from one sample in a study of blood T cell repertoires in COVID-19. The assay was immunoSEQ multiplex PCR, and TCRdb's table has in-frame clones only and misses some. The sample contains 150,000 to 200,000 clones, 80% of which appear only once. The source material was PBMCs or T cells enriched from blood (not recorded which). The receptors stem from a man aged 55 to 70 who had been exposed to COVID-19. The CDR3 runs from the conserved cysteine through the conserved F or W. The D gene is left open where the match is weak. Some rows mark clone size as missing; the rest say once, few, many or name a class of expanded clone.

j_call v_call d_call clone_size cdr3_nt cdr3_aa
TRBJ2-3 TRBV4-3 TRBD2 - TGCGCCAGCAGCGTAACTAGCGGGGTCACAGATACGCAGTATTTT CASSVTSGVTDTQYF
TRBJ1-4 TRBV15 - - TGTGCCACCAGCAGAGATCACCAGAATGAAAAACTGTTTTTT CATSRDHQNEKLFF
TRBJ1-5 TRBV2 - few TGTGCCAGCAGTGGTATCCCCCCTCAGCCCCAGCATTTT CASSGIPPQPQHF
TRBJ1-1 TRBV10-3 TRBD1 - TGTGCCATCAGTGAAGGACAGGCCATCACTGAAGCTTTCTTT CAISEGQAITEAFF
TRBJ2-1 TRBV19 TRBD2 - TGTGCCAGTAGTATTTCGGGGACTAGCGGGATCTACAATGAGCAGTTCTTC CASSISGTSGIYNEQFF
TRBJ2-1 TRBV10-1 TRBD1 - TGCGCCAGCAGCGCCGGGACAGGGAACAATGAGCAGTTCTTC CASSAGTGNNEQFF
TRBJ1-2 TRBV30 TRBD1 few TGTGCCTGGAGTCCGAGACAGGGTTATGGCTACACCTTC CAWSPRQGYGYTF
TRBJ2-7 TRBV24-1 - - TGTGCCACCAGTGTTGGGGGATTCGGCCAGGGGACCTACGAGCAGTACTTC CATSVGGFGQGTYEQYF
TRBJ2-3 TRBV25-1 TRBD1 - TGTGCCAGCAGTGAGGACAGGGGGCAAACCCACAGCACAGATACGCAGTATTTT CASSEDRGQTHSTDTQYF
TRBJ1-6 TRBV12-3/TRBV12-4 - - TGTGCCAGCAGGGGGGGAGGGAGGTCACCCCTCCACTTT CASRGGGRSPLHF
TRBJ2-1 TRBV3-1/TRBV3-2 TRBD1 medium-sized TGTGCCAGCAGCCAAGGGACAGGGCCGGGCAATGAGCAGTTCTTC CASSQGTGPGNEQFF
TRBJ1-1 TRBV5-1 TRBD1 - TGCGCCAGCAGCATGGGACAGCCTAGTACTGAAGCTTTCTTT CASSMGQPSTEAFF
TRBJ2-2 TRBV6-4 - many TGTGCCAGCAGTACAGGGTACACCGGGGAGCTGTTTTTT CASSTGYTGELFF
TRBJ1-2 TRBV5-1 TRBD1 - TGCGCCAGCAGCCTGGGACAGTCTAAAGGCTACACCTTC CASSLGQSKGYTF
TRBJ2-3 TRBV7-6 TRBD2 - TGTGCCAGCAGTCTTTCTAGCGGGAGAGGAGGAGATACGCAGTATTTT CASSLSSGRGGDTQYF
TRBJ2-1 TRBV5-4 - - TGTGCCAGCAGCCCAGGTACCGGCAATGAGCAGTTCTTC CASSPGTGNEQFF
TRBJ2-3 TRBV7-2 TRBD1 - TGTAGTACAGGGGCCGCAGATACGCAGTATTTT CSTGAADTQYF
TRBJ2-3 TRBV7-2 - - TGTGCCAGCAGCTTAGACGGGATCGCGTATACGCAGTATTTT CASSLDGIAYTQYF
TRBJ1-2 TRBV7-2 TRBD1 few TGTGCCAGCAGCTTAGGGGACAGGGGCTCTGGCTACACCTTC CASSLGDRGSGYTF
TRBJ1-6 TRBV20-1 - once TGCAGTGCTAGTTGGCGGCCAAAGGATTCACCCCTCCACTTT CSASWRPKDSPLHF
TRBJ2-1 TRBV19 TRBD1 - TGTGCCAGTAGTATAGAGAACAGGGGATCGAATGAGCAGTTCTTC CASSIENRGSNEQFF
TRBJ2-1 TRBV28 TRBD2 - TGTGCCACGGGAGGGCCGGGACTAGCGGGAGTTCTAAGCTCCTACAATGAGCAGTTCTTC CATGGPGLAGVLSSYNEQFF
TRBJ2-6 TRBV9 TRBD1 - TGTGCCAGCAGCGTAGAAGTGGGGTTGGGACAGGGCTCTGGGGCCAACGTCCTGACTTTC CASSVEVGLGQGSGANVLTF
TRBJ1-1 TRBV29-1 - - TGCAGCGTCCAATTAACCCAGGGGCAAGGCACTGAAGCTTTCTTT CSVQLTQGQGTEAFF
TRBJ2-1 TRBV7-9 TRBD2 - TGTGCCAGCAGCCGCGCACTAGCGGGAGTGGTTGAGCAGTTCTTC CASSRALAGVVEQFF
TRBJ1-5 TRBV29-1 TRBD1 - TGCAGCGTGGGGACAGGAAGGGATCAGCCCCAGCATTTT CSVGTGRDQPQHF
TRBJ1-1 TRBV6-5 - - TGTGCCAGCAGTTGGGGACGGACTAAGACTCTCACTGAAGCTTTCTTT CASSWGRTKTLTEAFF
TRBJ1-4 TRBV19 TRBD1 - TGTGCCAGTAGTATCCGGACAGGGATGGATGAAAAACTGTTTTTT CASSIRTGMDEKLFF
TRBJ2-3 TRBV30 - - TGTGCCTGGACCCTCGGGAGCGGCAGCACAGATACGCAGTATTTT CAWTLGSGSTDTQYF
TRBJ2-7 TRBV6-5 - - TGTGCCAGCAGCCAGGGATTTGGGTACGAGCAGTACTTC CASSQGFGYEQYF
TRBJ2-7 TRBV6-2/TRBV6-3 TRBD2 - TGTGCCAGCAGTTACTCGACTACTAGCGGGAGGGATCCCTACGAGCAGTACTTC CASSYSTTSGRDPYEQYF
TRBJ2-3 TRBV7-9 TRBD2 few TGTGCCAGCAGGTCCGGACTAGCGGAAGATACGCAGTATTTT CASRSGLAEDTQYF
TRBJ1-1 TRBV15 - - TGTGCCACCAGCAGGCCTGACAAGAACACTGAAGCTTTCTTT CATSRPDKNTEAFF
TRBJ2-3 TRBV9 TRBD2 - TGTGCCAGCAGCGTAGAGGGCGGGAGCCGCACAGATACGCAGTATTTT CASSVEGGSRTDTQYF
TRBJ1-1 TRBV12-5 - - TGTGCTAGCCCGACCATCTCTCGGAGGGTCACTGAAGCTTTCTTT CASPTISRRVTEAFF
TRBJ2-7 TRBV7-9 - few TGTGCCAGCAGCCCCCCGTTCGGCTACGAGCAGTACTTC CASSPPFGYEQYF
TRBJ2-1 TRBV14 - - TGTGCCAGCAGCCAAGGATTTGGCGGGGCCTATAACAATGAGCAGTTCTTC CASSQGFGGAYNNEQFF
TRBJ2-7 TRBV7-9 TRBD1 - TGTGCCAGCAGCTTAACGTGGGACAGCTCCTACGAGCAGTACTTC CASSLTWDSSYEQYF
TRBJ2-1 TRBV5-1 - - TGCGCCAGCCAGAAAGAGGAGGCCTACAATGAGCAGTTCTTC CASQKEEAYNEQFF
TRBJ2-7 TRBV29-1 TRBD2 - TGCAGCGTTGAAATCCTCGGGGGGAACTACGAGCAGTACTTC CSVEILGGNYEQYF
TRBJ2-7 TRBV2 TRBD2 - TGTGCCAGCAGCCGAGATCTGACTAGCGGGAGCGAGCAGTACTTC CASSRDLTSGSEQYF
TRBJ2-3 TRBV11-3 TRBD1 - TGTGCCAGCAGCTCCGGACAGGCCATGGTCACAGATACGCAGTATTTT CASSSGQAMVTDTQYF
TRBJ1-1 TRBV19 - once TGTGCCAGTAGCGACCGGGGGGCGTGGGCTGAAGCTTTCTTT CASSDRGAWAEAFF
TRBJ1-1 TRBV11-3 TRBD1 - TGTGCCAGCAGCTCCGGGGACAGAACGTACACTGAAGCTTTCTTT CASSSGDRTYTEAFF
TRBJ2-7 TRBV29-1 TRBD1 - TGCAGCCATTCCGGGACAGGGAACAGCGAGCAGTACTTC CSHSGTGNSEQYF
TRBJ1-1 TRBV28 - - TGTGCCAGCAACAAACGCGGGGGGAACACTGAAGCTTTCTTT CASNKRGGNTEAFF
TRBJ2-1 TRBV6-5 - - TGTGCCAGCAGTTACCAGGGCCCTAATGAGCAGTTCTTC CASSYQGPNEQFF
TRBJ1-2 TRBV7-3 TRBD1 - TGTGCCAGCAGCTTAACAGGCGGGACAGGGGTTAACTATGGCTACACCTTC CASSLTGGTGVNYGYTF
TRBJ2-5 TRBV7-8 - - TGTGCCAGCAGCCCACAGGGATCGCTATGGGGAGAGACCCAGTACTTC CASSPQGSLWGETQYF
TRBJ2-1 TRBV27 TRBD1 - TGTGCCAGCAGTTTAACTGGACAGGGGATCAATGAGCAGTTCTTC CASSLTGQGINEQFF
TRBJ1-4 TRBV28 - - TGTGCCAGCAGTTTGTATCAGGGTGTGGAAAAACTGTTTTTT CASSLYQGVEKLFF
TRBJ1-3 TRBV2 - few TGTGCCACCCGACTAGACTCGGGGAACACCATATATTTT CATRLDSGNTIYF
TRBJ2-7 TRBV20-1 - - TGCAGTGCTAGTTCCCCCAGCGGCTACGAGCAGTACTTC CSASSPSGYEQYF
TRBJ1-5 TRBV6-5 - few TGTGCCAGCAGTTACGATCGGGGGAATAATCAGCCCCAGCATTTT CASSYDRGNNQPQHF
TRBJ2-2 TRBV28 - - TGTGCCAGCAGTAATCCGCAGGGAAACACCGGGGAGCTGTTTTTT CASSNPQGNTGELFF